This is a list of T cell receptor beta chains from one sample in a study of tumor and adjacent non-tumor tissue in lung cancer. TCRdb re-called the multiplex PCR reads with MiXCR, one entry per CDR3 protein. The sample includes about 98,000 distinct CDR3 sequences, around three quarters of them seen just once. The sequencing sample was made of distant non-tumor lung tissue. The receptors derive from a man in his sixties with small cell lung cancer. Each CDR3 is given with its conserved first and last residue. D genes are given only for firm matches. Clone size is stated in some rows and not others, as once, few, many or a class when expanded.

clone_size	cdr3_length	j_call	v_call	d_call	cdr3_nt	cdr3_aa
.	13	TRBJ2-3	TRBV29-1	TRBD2	TGCAGCATTGCAGCGGGAATGGCAGATACGCAGTATTTT	CSIAAGMADTQYF
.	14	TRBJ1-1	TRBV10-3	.	TGTGTCATCAGTGTGGGACTGGAGATAGCTGAAGCTTTCTTC	CVISVGLEIAEAFF
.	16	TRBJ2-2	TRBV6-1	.	TGTGCCAGCAGTGACCGAGGCTTGGGGCCAAATTGGGAGCTGTTATTT	CASSDRGLGPNWELLF
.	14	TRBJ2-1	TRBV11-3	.	TGTGCCAGCAGCTCCCGCGGGATAGACGATGGGCAGTTCTTC	CASSSRGIDDGQFF
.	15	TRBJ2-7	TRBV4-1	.	TGCGCCAGCAGTCAAGTGTCGGAGGGATCCTACGAGCAGTACTTC	CASSQVSEGSYEQYF
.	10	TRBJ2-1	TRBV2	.	TGTGCCAGTGGCGACTATGAGCAGTTCTTC	CASGDYEQFF
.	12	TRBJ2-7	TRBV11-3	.	TGTGCCAGCAACTTAAACGGGTACGAGCAGTACTTC	CASNLNGYEQYF
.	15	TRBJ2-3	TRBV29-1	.	.	CSVLTWGGGTDTHYF
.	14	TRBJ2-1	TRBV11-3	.	TGTGCCAGCAGCACCCGTGGGATAGACGATGAGCAGTTCTTC	CASSTRGIDDEQFF
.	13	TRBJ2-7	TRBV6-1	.	TGTACCAGCAGTGCTGGACAGCTCTACGAGCAATACTTC	CTSSAGQLYEQYF
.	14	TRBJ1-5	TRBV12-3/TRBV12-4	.	TGTGCCAGCAGTCCACTACTCCCCTCTGGTACGCAGCATTTT	CASSPLLPSGTQHF
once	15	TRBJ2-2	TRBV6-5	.	TGTGCCAGCAGAACAGCGATATCGAACACCGGGGAGCTGTTTTTT	CASRTAISNTGELFF
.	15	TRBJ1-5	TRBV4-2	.	TGTGCCAGCAGCCGTAGTTGGGGTGACCATCAGCCCCAGCATTTT	CASSRSWGDHQPQHF
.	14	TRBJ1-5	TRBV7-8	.	TGTGCCAGCAGCTTGGCTTCGAGCAATCAGCCCCAGCATTTT	CASSLASSNQPQHF
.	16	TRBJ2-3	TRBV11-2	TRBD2	TGTGCCAGCAGCCAAGGACTAGCGGGGGGCTCAAATACGCAGTATTTT	CASSQGLAGGSNTQYF
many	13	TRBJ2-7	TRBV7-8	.	TGTGCCAGCAGCCGGACTGCCTCCTACGAGCAGTACTTC	CASSRTASYEQYF
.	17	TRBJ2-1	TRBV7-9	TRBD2	TGTGCCAGCAGCGCTAGACTAGTGGGAGGGCCTCTAAATGAGCAGTTCTTC	CASSARLVGGPLNEQFF
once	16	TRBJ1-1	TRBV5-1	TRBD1	TGCGTCAGCAGCCCCGGGACAGGTAATATGAACACTGAAGCTTTCTTT	CVSSPGTGNMNTEAFF
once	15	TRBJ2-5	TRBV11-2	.	TGTGCCAGCAGCATTGCGGACAAGGGTTGGGAGAACCAGTACTTC	CASSIADKGWENQYF
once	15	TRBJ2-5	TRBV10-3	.	TGTGCTATCCGTGAGTCGAAGGGATTATCCCAGACCCAGTACTTC	CAIRESKGLSQTQYF
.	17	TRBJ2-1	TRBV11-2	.	TGTGCCAGCAACTTAGTGACAGCCCATAGCTCCTACATTGAGCAGTTCTTC	CASNLVTAHSSYIEQFF
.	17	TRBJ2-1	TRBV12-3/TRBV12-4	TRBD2	TGTGCCAGGAGTCAGGTACTAGCGACCCGGGGGGGAAATGAGCAGTTCTTC	CARSQVLATRGGNEQFF
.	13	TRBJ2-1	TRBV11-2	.	TGTGCCTGCAGCTTAGCGTGGGACAATGAGCAGTTCTTC	CACSLAWDNEQFF
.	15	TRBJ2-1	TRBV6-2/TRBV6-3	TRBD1	TGTGCCATCACCCTGGGACAGGATTTATTGTCTGAGCAGTTCTTC	CAITLGQDLLSEQFF
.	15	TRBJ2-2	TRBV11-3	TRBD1	TGTGCCAGCAGCCGGTACAGGGGAGTGTCCGGGGAGCTGTTTTTC	CASSRYRGVSGELFF
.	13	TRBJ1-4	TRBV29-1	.	TGCGGTGCTCCGACCCCGGAGGGGGAAAAACTGTTTTTT	CGAPTPEGEKLFF
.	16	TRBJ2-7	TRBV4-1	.	TGCGCCAGCAGCCAAGTGGGAGGTATTATTCTCAATGAGCAGTACTTC	CASSQVGGIILNEQYF
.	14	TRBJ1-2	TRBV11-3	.	TGTACCAGCAGCTTAGTTTTTGTGACCTATGGTTACACCTTC	CTSSLVFVTYGYTF
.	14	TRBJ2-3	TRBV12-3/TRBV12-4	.	TGTGCCAGCAACAGAACGGGAAGCATAGATACGCAGTATTTT	CASNRTGSIDTQYF
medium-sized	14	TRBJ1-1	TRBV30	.	TGTGCCTGTTTCTCCCCCCCGGGGAACACTGAAGCTTTCTTT	CACFSPPGNTEAFF
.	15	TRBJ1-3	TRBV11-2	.	TGTGCTAGCAGCTTAGATTCTCGGGCCGGCAACACCATAAATTTT	CASSLDSRAGNTINF
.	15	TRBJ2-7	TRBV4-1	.	TGCGCCAGCAGCCAAGGGGGAGCCCCGGGCTTTGAGCAGTACTTC	CASSQGGAPGFEQYF
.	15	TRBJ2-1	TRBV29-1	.	TGCAGCGCTGAATTAGCGGTCAATCCCTACAATGAACAGTTCTTC	CSAELAVNPYNEQFF
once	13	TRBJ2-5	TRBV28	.	TGTGCCAGCAGTCCCGGGGAGTGGGGGATCCAGTACTTC	CASSPGEWGIQYF
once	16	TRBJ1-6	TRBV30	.	TGTGCCTGGAGTTTCCCTTCCAGCTTCTATAATTCACCCCTCCACTTT	CAWSFPSSFYNSPLHF
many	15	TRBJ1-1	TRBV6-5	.	TGTGCCAGCAGTGACTTGACAGTCGATAACACTGAAGCTTTCTTT	CASSDLTVDNTEAFF
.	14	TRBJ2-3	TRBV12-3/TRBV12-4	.	TGTGCCAGTAGTTCTCGGGGATACACATATACGCAGTATTTT	CASSSRGYTYTQYF
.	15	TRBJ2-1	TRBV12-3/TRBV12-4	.	TGTGCCAGCAGGCACCGGGACCTAGAGGAGAATGAGCAGCTCTTC	CASRHRDLEENEQLF
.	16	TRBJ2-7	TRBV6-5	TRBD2	TGTGCCAGCAGTTCAAACACTAGCGGGACTTCCTACGATCAGTACTTC	CASSSNTSGTSYDQYF